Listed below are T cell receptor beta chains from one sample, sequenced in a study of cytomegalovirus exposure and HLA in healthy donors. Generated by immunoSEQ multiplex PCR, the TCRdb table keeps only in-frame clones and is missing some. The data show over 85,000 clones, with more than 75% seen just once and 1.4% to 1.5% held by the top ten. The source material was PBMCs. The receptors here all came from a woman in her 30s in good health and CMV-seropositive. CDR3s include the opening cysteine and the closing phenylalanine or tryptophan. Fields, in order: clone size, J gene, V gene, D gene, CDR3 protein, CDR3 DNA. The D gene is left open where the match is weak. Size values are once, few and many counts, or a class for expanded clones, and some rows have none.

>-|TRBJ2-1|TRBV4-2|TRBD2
CASSQDLASGMGEQFF
TGTGCCAGCAGCCAAGATCTGGCTAGCGGGATGGGTGAGCAGTTCTTC
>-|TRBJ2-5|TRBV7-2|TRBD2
CASSSTGTSGQETQYF
TGTGCCAGCAGCTCAACCGGGACTAGCGGCCAAGAGACCCAGTACTTC
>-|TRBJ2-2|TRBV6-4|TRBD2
CASSRTSGRTGELFF
TGTGCCAGCAGTCGGACTAGCGGGAGGACCGGGGAGCTGTTTTTT
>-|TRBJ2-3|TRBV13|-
CASSPDRAIAGTSTDTQYF
TGTGCCAGCAGCCCAGACAGGGCGATAGCGGGAACTAGCACAGATACGCAGTATTTT
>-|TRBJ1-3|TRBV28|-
CASSGSGSGNTIYF
TGTGCCAGCAGTGGAAGCGGGTCTGGAAACACCATATATTTT
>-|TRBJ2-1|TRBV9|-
CASSYDRDNEQFF
TGTGCCAGCAGCTACGACAGAGACAATGAGCAGTTCTTC
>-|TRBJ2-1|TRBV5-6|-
CASSPLRIVDEQFF
TGTGCCAGCAGCCCGTTGAGGATCGTGGATGAGCAGTTCTTC
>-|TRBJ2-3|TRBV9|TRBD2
CASSVEKAGGLRDTQYF
TGTGCCAGCAGCGTAGAAAAAGCGGGGGGGCTCAGAGATACGCAGTATTTT
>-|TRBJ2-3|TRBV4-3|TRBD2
CASRVGTTSTDTQYF
TGCGCCAGCAGGGTAGGGACTACAAGCACAGATACGCAGTATTTT
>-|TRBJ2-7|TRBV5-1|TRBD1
CASSRDSQSYEQYF
TGCGCCAGCAGCAGGGACAGCCAATCCTACGAGCAGTACTTC
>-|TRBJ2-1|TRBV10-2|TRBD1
CASSDRGLTSQFF
TGCGCCAGCAGTGATAGGGGGCTAACATCCCAGTTCTTC
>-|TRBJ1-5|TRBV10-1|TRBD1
CASSQRGTGLNQPQHF
TGCGCCAGCAGTCAGCGGGGGACAGGGCTTAATCAGCCCCAGCATTTT
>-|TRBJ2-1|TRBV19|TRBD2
CASSIDHPAGTNINEQFF
TGTGCCAGTAGTATAGATCACCCAGCCGGGACTAACATCAATGAGCAGTTCTTC
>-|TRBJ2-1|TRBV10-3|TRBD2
CAISNRLGGGSYNEQFF
TGTGCCATCAGTAACCGTTTGGGGGGGGGCTCCTACAATGAGCAGTTCTTC
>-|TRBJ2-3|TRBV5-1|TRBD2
CASSFRGGPSGTDTQYF
TGCGCCAGCAGCTTTCGGGGGGGTCCTTCGGGGACAGATACGCAGTATTTT
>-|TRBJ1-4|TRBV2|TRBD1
CASSFGTGRSEKLFF
TGTGCCAGCAGTTTTGGGACAGGGCGGAGTGAAAAACTGTTTTTT
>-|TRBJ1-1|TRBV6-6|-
CASSQTRVTEAFF
TGTGCCAGCTCCCAGACGAGGGTCACTGAAGCTTTCTTT
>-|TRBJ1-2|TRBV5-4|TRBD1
CASSSTGTGPPANYGYTF
TGTGCCAGCAGCTCAACCGGGACAGGTCCCCCCGCTAACTATGGCTACACCTTC
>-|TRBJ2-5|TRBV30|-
CAWSGLGGETQYF
TGTGCCTGGAGTGGACTAGGTGGGGAGACCCAGTACTTC
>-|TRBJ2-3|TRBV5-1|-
CASSLRGTTPDTQYF
TGCGCCAGCAGCTTGAGGGGGACTACGCCAGATACGCAGTATTTT
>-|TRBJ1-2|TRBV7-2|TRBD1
CASSPSGDRDYGYTF
TGTGCCAGCAGCCCCAGCGGAGACAGGGACTATGGCTACACCTTC
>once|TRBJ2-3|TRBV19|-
CASSIRVRGDTQYF
TGTGCCAGTAGTATTCGAGTAAGGGGCGATACGCAGTATTTT
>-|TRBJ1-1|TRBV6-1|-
CASSDIGWGDTEAFF
TGTGCCAGCAGTGATATTGGTTGGGGAGACACTGAAGCTTTCTTT
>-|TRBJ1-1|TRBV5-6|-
CASSLAGAGAEAFF
TGTGCCAGCAGCTTGGCAGGGGCAGGAGCTGAAGCTTTCTTT
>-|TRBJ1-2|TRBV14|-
CASSHSKEGLSGYTF
TGTGCCAGCAGCCATTCAAAGGAGGGCTTGAGTGGCTACACCTTC
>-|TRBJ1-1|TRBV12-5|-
CASSLDTEAFF
TGTGCTAGTTCACTCGACACTGAAGCTTTCTTT
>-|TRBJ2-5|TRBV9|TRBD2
CASSVATSGSQETQYF
TGTGCCAGCAGCGTAGCGACTAGCGGGAGCCAAGAGACCCAGTACTTC
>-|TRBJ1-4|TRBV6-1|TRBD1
CASTIGQGGFEKLFF
TGTGCCAGCACGATTGGACAGGGGGGTTTCGAAAAACTGTTTTTT
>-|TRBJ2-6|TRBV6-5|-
CASANSGANVLTF
TGTGCCTCCGCGAACTCTGGGGCCAACGTCCTGACTTTC
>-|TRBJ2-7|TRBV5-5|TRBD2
CASSLSGRVYEQYF
TGTGCCAGCAGCTTAAGCGGGAGGGTCTACGAGCAGTACTTC
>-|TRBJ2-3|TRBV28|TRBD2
CAIRTSGSDTQYF
TGTGCCATCCGGACTAGCGGATCAGATACGCAGTATTTT
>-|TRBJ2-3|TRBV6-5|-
CASGSGPTDTQYF
TGTGCCAGCGGGAGCGGACCCACAGATACGCAGTATTTT
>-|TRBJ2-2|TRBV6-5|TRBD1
CASSTGQLNTGELFF
TGTGCCAGCAGTACGGGACAGCTAAACACCGGGGAGCTGTTTTTT
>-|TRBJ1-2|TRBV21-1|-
CASSKYLGPIRYGYTF
TGTGCCAGCAGCAAATATCTGGGGCCGATCCGCTATGGCTACACCTTC
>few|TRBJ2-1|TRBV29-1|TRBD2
CSVGVWGGNNEQFF
TGCAGCGTGGGGGTTTGGGGGGGGAACAATGAGCAGTTCTTC
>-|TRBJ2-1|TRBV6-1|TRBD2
CASSERLAGAQFYNEQFF
TGTGCCAGCAGTGAGAGACTAGCGGGGGCCCAGTTCTACAATGAGCAGTTCTTC
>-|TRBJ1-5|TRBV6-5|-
CASMRDRSRNQPQHF
TGTGCCAGCATGAGGGATAGAAGCCGGAATCAGCCCCAGCATTTT
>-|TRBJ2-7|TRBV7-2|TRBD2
CASSLGSSGYEQYF
TGTGCCAGCAGCTTAGGCTCTAGCGGCTACGAGCAGTACTTC
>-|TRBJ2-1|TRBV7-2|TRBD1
CASRRQGKYQFF
TGTGCCAGCAGACGACAGGGGAAATACCAGTTCTTC
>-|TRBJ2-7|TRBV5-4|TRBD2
CASSLWTSGTHYEQYF
TGTGCCAGCAGCTTGTGGACTAGCGGGACCCACTACGAGCAGTACTTC
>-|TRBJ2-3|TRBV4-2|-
CASSQALGADTQYF
TGTGCCAGCAGCCAAGCTTTGGGAGCAGATACGCAGTATTTT
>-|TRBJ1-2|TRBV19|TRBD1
CASSSRQGERYGYTF
TGTGCCAGTAGTTCCCGACAGGGTGAGAGGTATGGCTACACCTTC
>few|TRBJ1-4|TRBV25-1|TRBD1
CASSESPGGSREEKLFF
TGTGCCAGCAGTGAATCACCAGGGGGAAGTCGTGAGGAAAAACTGTTTTTT
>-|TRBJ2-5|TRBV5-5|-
CASSYFGRGETQYF
TGTGCCAGCAGCTACTTTGGGAGAGGCGAGACCCAGTACTTC
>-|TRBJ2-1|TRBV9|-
CASSVGTFRDEQFF
TGTGCCAGCAGCGTGGGGACTTTCAGGGATGAGCAGTTCTTC
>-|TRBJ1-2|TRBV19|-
CASSTHPSVGHYGYTF
TGTGCCAGTAGTACCCACCCGAGTGTGGGGCACTATGGCTACACCTTC
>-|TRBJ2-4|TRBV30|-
CAWSAPRDLNIQYF
TGTGCCTGGAGTGCCCCCCGGGACTTAAACATTCAGTACTTC
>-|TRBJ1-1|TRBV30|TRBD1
CAWGAGGTGDTEAFF
TGTGCCTGGGGTGCCGGAGGGACAGGGGACACTGAAGCTTTCTTT
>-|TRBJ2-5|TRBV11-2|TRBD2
CASSSAGGPLETQYF
TGTGCCAGCAGTTCAGCGGGGGGGCCTCTCGAGACCCAGTACTTC